This record covers a single T cell receptor beta chain. Its antigen is not known. The data derive from a study of response to subunit inactivated influenza vaccine. TCRdb passed the RT-PCR reads through MiXCR, listing each CDR3 protein once. Of some 800,000 distinct CDR3 sequences listed, over 20% were seen once; the top ten hold 10% to 13%. Germline CDR1 and CDR2: SGHNT and YYREEE (reference sequence). V lost 2 bases and J lost 7; bases outside the gene matches: 9. The length of the CDR3 is 14 residues. Study results and limitations: With each seasonal influenza vaccination, the authors suggested, few new T cells are recruited.

The rearrangement joins TRBV5-4 to TRBJ2-7, with 7 bases fitting TRBD1. This sample comprised PBMCs from blood, obtained approximately 5 days after vaccination. This clonotype was obtained from a man aged 50 to 59 who received an inactivated influenza vaccine. DNA for the CDR3: TGTGCCAGCAGCTTAGGGACAGCCAAGGCGGAGCAGTACTTC. Residues: CASSLGTAKAEQYF.